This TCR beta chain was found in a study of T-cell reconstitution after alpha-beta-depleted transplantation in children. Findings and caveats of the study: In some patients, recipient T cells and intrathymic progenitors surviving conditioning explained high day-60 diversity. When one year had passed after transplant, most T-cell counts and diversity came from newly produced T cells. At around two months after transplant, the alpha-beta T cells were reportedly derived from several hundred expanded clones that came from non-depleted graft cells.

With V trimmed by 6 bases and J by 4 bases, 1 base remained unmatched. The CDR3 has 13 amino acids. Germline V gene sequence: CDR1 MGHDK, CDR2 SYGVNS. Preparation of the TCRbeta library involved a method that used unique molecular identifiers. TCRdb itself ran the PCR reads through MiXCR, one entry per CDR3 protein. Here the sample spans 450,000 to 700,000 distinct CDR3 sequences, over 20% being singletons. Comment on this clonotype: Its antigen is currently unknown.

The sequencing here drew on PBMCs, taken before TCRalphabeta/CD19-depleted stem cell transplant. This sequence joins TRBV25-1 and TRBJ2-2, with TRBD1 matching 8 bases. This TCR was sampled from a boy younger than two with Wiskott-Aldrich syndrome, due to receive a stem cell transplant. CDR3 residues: CASRGTGTGELFF. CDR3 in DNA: TGTGCCAGCAGGGGGACAGGCACCGGGGAGCTGTTTTTT.